Listed below are T cell receptor beta chains from one sample, sequenced in a study of CD8 T cells in Susac syndrome. TCRdb re-called the immunoSEQ multiplex PCR reads with MiXCR, one entry per CDR3 protein. The sample yields about 150,000 distinct CDR3 sequences, 85% to 95% seen once. Sequenced input: CD4+ T cells from PBMCs. These receptors were obtained from a human donor with Susac syndrome. Each CDR3 is given with its conserved first and last residue. A D gene is named only where the DNA matches it firmly.

v_call: TRBV12-3/TRBV12-4; d_call: NA; j_call: TRBJ1-1; cdr3_aa: CASSLGGTLNTEAFF
v_call: TRBV20-1; d_call: TRBD1; j_call: TRBJ2-5; cdr3_aa: CSALTGWETQYF
v_call: TRBV10-3; d_call: NA; j_call: TRBJ2-1; cdr3_aa: CAISESAGPAAEQFF
v_call: TRBV20-1; d_call: NA; j_call: TRBJ2-6; cdr3_aa: CSALDPREANVLTF
v_call: TRBV29-1; d_call: NA; j_call: TRBJ2-5; cdr3_aa: CSATSGETQYF
v_call: TRBV20-1; d_call: NA; j_call: TRBJ2-3; cdr3_aa: CSARKSQVSDTQYF
v_call: TRBV29-1; d_call: NA; j_call: TRBJ1-3; cdr3_aa: CSVWSSGNTIYF
v_call: TRBV29-1; d_call: NA; j_call: TRBJ2-5; cdr3_aa: CSVVREETQYF
v_call: TRBV12-3/TRBV12-4; d_call: NA; j_call: TRBJ2-7; cdr3_aa: CASSTLTSYEQYF
v_call: TRBV7-9; d_call: TRBD1; j_call: TRBJ2-7; cdr3_aa: CASSLAGTGAYEQYF
v_call: TRBV29-1; d_call: TRBD2; j_call: TRBJ2-7; cdr3_aa: CSVTGTSGPETLYEQYF
v_call: TRBV7-3; d_call: NA; j_call: TRBJ2-1; cdr3_aa: CASSLGGFQEHNEQFF
v_call: TRBV7-8; d_call: NA; j_call: TRBJ2-7; cdr3_aa: CASSSSLSPQLSSYEQYF
v_call: TRBV25-1; d_call: NA; j_call: TRBJ1-5; cdr3_aa: CASSESEGRKPQHF
v_call: TRBV20-1; d_call: TRBD2; j_call: TRBJ2-7; cdr3_aa: CSGSRGGAYEQYF
v_call: TRBV4-2; d_call: TRBD1; j_call: TRBJ1-2; cdr3_aa: CASSQGTGEGYTF
v_call: TRBV6-2/TRBV6-3; d_call: NA; j_call: TRBJ1-4; cdr3_aa: CASQTANEKLFF
v_call: TRBV5-1; d_call: TRBD1; j_call: TRBJ2-5; cdr3_aa: CASSLEQGPFRTQYF
v_call: TRBV5-1; d_call: NA; j_call: TRBJ2-1; cdr3_aa: CASSRLPWAYNEQFF
v_call: TRBV27; d_call: NA; j_call: TRBJ2-7; cdr3_aa: CASRASSYEQYF
v_call: TRBV7-2; d_call: NA; j_call: TRBJ2-1; cdr3_aa: CASSLRLREQFF
v_call: TRBV20-1; d_call: NA; j_call: TRBJ1-1; cdr3_aa: CSARPTENTEAFF
v_call: TRBV5-4; d_call: NA; j_call: TRBJ2-7; cdr3_aa: CASSQSGVSYEQYF
v_call: TRBV6-6; d_call: NA; j_call: TRBJ2-7; cdr3_aa: CASSYSPGEQYF
v_call: TRBV7-9; d_call: NA; j_call: TRBJ1-6; cdr3_aa: CAGLEGGNSPLHF
v_call: TRBV6-2/TRBV6-3; d_call: NA; j_call: TRBJ2-7; cdr3_aa: CASSYRAQQYF
v_call: TRBV29-1; d_call: NA; j_call: TRBJ1-1; cdr3_aa: CSASLINRERTEAFF
v_call: TRBV20-1; d_call: TRBD1; j_call: TRBJ2-7; cdr3_aa: CSARDRGPTYEQYF
v_call: TRBV20-1; d_call: NA; j_call: TRBJ1-5; cdr3_aa: CSARVGASWGNQPQHF
v_call: TRBV7-9; d_call: NA; j_call: TRBJ2-5; cdr3_aa: CASSQAQLQETQYF
v_call: TRBV15; d_call: NA; j_call: TRBJ2-1; cdr3_aa: CATSISGAWEQFF
v_call: TRBV6-5; d_call: NA; j_call: TRBJ1-5; cdr3_aa: CASSPDRNHNQPQHF
v_call: TRBV6-1; d_call: TRBD1; j_call: TRBJ2-7; cdr3_aa: CASSPTGQGNEQYF
v_call: TRBV5-4; d_call: TRBD1; j_call: TRBJ1-6; cdr3_aa: CASRGTGIDNSPLHF
v_call: TRBV6-5; d_call: NA; j_call: TRBJ2-3; cdr3_aa: CASMLRASTDTQYF
v_call: TRBV20-1; d_call: TRBD1; j_call: TRBJ2-7; cdr3_aa: CSARDSGQGFYEQYF
v_call: TRBV24-1; d_call: NA; j_call: TRBJ1-5; cdr3_aa: CATSQGGNQPQHF
v_call: TRBV4-3; d_call: NA; j_call: TRBJ2-3; cdr3_aa: CASSQDLGFTDTQYF
v_call: TRBV9; d_call: NA; j_call: TRBJ1-4; cdr3_aa: CASSVGRRNEKLFF